This TCR beta chain appears in the sequencing data of a study of Ad26.COV2.S vaccination and SARS-CoV-2 variants. Profiled with immunoSEQ multiplex PCR; TCRdb holds only in-frame clones, not every one. The table records 300,000 to 400,000 clones, 80% to 90% of them present only once. CDR3 length equals 15 residues. Germline CDR1 is SGDLS and CDR2 is YYNGEE. V was trimmed by 3 bases and J by 6 bases, leaving 18 bases between them. Treatment indicated: approximately 18 received Ad26.COV2.S at low or high dose, single or two shots; five or six received placebo; per-sample allocation not given. Sampling was performed 63 days after the first vaccine or placebo injection. An Ad26 vector carrying the Wuhan-strain SARS-CoV-2 spike served as the vaccine.

The TCR comes from a person between 18 and 60 years old who received the Ad26.COV2.S COVID-19 vaccine or a placebo. The chain couples TRBV9 to TRBJ1-2, with D unclear. The specimen was peripheral blood, collected in a trial of Ad26.COV2.S vaccine versus placebo. The DNA of the CDR3 is TGTGCCAGCAGCGGAACAGTCATTTGGATGGATGGCTACACCTTC. Its protein is CASSGTVIWMDGYTF.